This T cell receptor beta chain was sequenced for a study of blood T cell repertoires in COVID-19. Some clones are missing from TCRdb's copy, which holds only in-frame ones; the method was immunoSEQ multiplex PCR. This sample has some 190,000 clones, with roughly 84% found just once. V lost 0 bases, J lost 12 bases, and 14 bases lay in between. CDR3 length: 13 amino acids. Looked up from germline, CDR1 is LNHDA and CDR2 is SQIVND (reference sequence). The chain links TRBV19 to TRBJ1-2; D unclear. This sequence was found in a woman aged 30 to 39 who had been exposed to COVID-19. Sequenced input: PBMCs or T cells enriched from blood (not recorded which). The CDR3: CASSIEGQLHHTF. CDR3 in DNA: TGTGCCAGTAGTATAGAGGGCCAGTTACATCACACCTTC.